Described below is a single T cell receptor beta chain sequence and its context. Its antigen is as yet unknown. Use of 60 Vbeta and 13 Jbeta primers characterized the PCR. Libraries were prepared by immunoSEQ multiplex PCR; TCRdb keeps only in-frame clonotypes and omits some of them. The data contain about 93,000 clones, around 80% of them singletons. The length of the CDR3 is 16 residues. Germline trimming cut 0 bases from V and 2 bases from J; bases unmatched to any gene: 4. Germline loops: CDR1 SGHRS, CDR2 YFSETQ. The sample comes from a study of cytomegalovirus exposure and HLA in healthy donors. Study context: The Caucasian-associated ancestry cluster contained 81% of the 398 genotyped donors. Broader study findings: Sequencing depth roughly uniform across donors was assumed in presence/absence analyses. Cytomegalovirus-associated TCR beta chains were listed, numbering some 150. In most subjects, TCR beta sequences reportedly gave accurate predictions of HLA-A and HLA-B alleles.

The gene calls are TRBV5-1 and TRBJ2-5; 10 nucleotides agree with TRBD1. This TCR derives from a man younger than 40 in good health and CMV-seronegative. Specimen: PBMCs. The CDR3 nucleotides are TGCGCCAGCAGCTTGGGGGACAGGGGTCTACAAGAGACCCAGTACTTC. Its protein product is CASSLGDRGLQETQYF.